This T cell receptor beta chain came from a study of blood T cell repertoires in COVID-19. Study-level information: Sites across the United States, Italy and Spain contributed samples from acute and convalescent COVID-19. From T cells, B-cell-depleted T cells, or PBMCs came the material, which was cDNA or gDNA.

The CDR3 has 16 residues. The J segment lost 5 bases and the V segment lost 4 bases, leaving 13 bases of the junction unmatched. Per germline, CDR1 MGHDK and CDR2 SYGVNS. Seattle patient enrollment occurred during active infection, with longitudinal follow-up thereafter. As handled by the study authors: Amplified reference gene primers provided the basis for estimating nucleated cell counts. Assay used: immunoSEQ multiplex PCR; TCRdb lists only in-frame clones, some missing. V and J calls plus clone size are reproduced from that table; the DNA served to infer D and trimming. The sample lists 190,000 or so clones; around four fifths were seen once.

Sequenced: peripheral blood. The TCR originated in a man in his fifties or sixties with COVID-19, enrolled during active disease. The chain links TRBV25-1 to TRBJ2-5; 7 bases align to TRBD2. As DNA, the CDR3 is TGTGCCAGCAGTGGAACGATTACCCGAGCGGGGGAGACCCAGTACTTC. This encodes CASSGTITRAGETQYF. Drawing the rest from reference TRBV25-1 and TRBJ2-5, the complete variable domain is EADIYQTPRYLVIGTGKKITLECSQTMGHDKMYWYQQDPGMELHLIHYSYGVNSTEKGDLSSESTVSRIRTEHFPLTLESARPSHTSQYLCASSGTITRAGETQYFGPGTRLLVL.